This T cell receptor (beta chain) was obtained from a study of shared clonotypes between healthy human individuals. Trimming removed 6 bases from V and 1 base from J, with 19 bases in between. This CDR3 is built from 16 residues. Per germline, CDR1 MNHEY and CDR2 SMNVEV (reference sequence). Some clones are missing from TCRdb's copy, which holds only in-frame ones; the method was immunoSEQ multiplex PCR. This table holds some 2.4 million clones, roughly 93% found once. Of note for this clone: As yet, its antigen is unknown.

Findings of the study overall: Four donors shared 5% to 5.5% of their naive CD4 clonotypes. Among the subsets, naive ones generally showed larger estimated richness than memory ones.

Material: naive CD4+ T cells from PBMCs. The subset here: CD45RA+ positively selected. This chain links TRBV27 with TRBJ2-7; D gene unclear. This sequence originates from a man younger than 35 in good health. Some clones in this sample may be carry-over from other donors' samples. CDR3 nucleotide sequence: TGTGCCAGCAGCCCGTCAGCCAGCCACCTATCCTACGAGCAGTACTTC. It yields the protein CASSPSASHLSYEQYF.